These T cell receptor beta chains were read from a single sample in a study of CD8+ T cells in alopecia areata. The protocol was immunoSEQ multiplex PCR, while the TCRdb copy is restricted to in-frame clones and leaves out a portion. The sample comprises around 140,000 clones, more than 40% of which are singletons, and about 6.3% rests with the top ten. Sample: CD4+ T cells sorted from blood. The receptors were gathered from a human donor with alopecia areata. Each CDR3 is given with its conserved first and last residue. D genes are given only for firm matches. Clone sizes are given selectively: once, few, many, or a class where the clone is expanded.

TRBJ2-3,few,TRBV5-1,.,CASSSGDLLTDTQYF
TRBJ1-4,few,TRBV4-1,.,CASSQEGGSPEKLFF
TRBJ2-1,.,TRBV18,.,CASTIEGSYNEQFF
TRBJ2-5,.,TRBV7-9,.,CASSLVGGQETQYF
TRBJ2-5,.,TRBV15,.,CATSRDIPPRETQYF
TRBJ2-1,.,TRBV29-1,.,CSVDHPLAPLSYNEQFF
TRBJ1-3,few,TRBV7-9,TRBD1,CASSSGQGIDSGNTIYF
TRBJ1-2,.,TRBV27,TRBD1,CASSFNPGQGYNTF
TRBJ2-4,few,TRBV7-9,.,CASSFSMTLAKNIQYF
TRBJ2-1,few,TRBV30,TRBD2,CAWTDKGLAGDNEQFF
TRBJ1-1,few,TRBV5-1,TRBD1,CASSRGQGETEAFF
TRBJ1-1,.,TRBV7-6,.,CASSPGWTLNTEAFF
TRBJ2-5,.,TRBV27,.,CASKSEGMGLETQYF
TRBJ2-3,.,TRBV6-6,.,CASSYRGSSTDTQYF
TRBJ2-5,once,TRBV18,TRBD2,CASSLREETQYF
TRBJ1-5,few,TRBV7-3,.,CASRRAGPTNQPQHF
TRBJ2-7,few,TRBV30,.,CAWRTSPIPYEQYF
TRBJ1-1,.,TRBV30,.,CAWSVGATYKAFF
TRBJ2-5,.,TRBV7-6,.,CASSLSPGNQETQYF
TRBJ2-4,.,TRBV28,TRBD1,CASSPRTGANIQYF
TRBJ2-7,.,TRBV29-1,TRBD1,CSVEAQTGYEQYF
TRBJ1-1,few,TRBV7-9,.,CASVEGRNTEAFF
TRBJ2-1,.,TRBV2,.,CASSGPGGDEQFF
TRBJ1-2,.,TRBV5-1,TRBD1,CASSQGQGLGYTF
TRBJ1-1,few,TRBV7-3,.,CASSLTTTMNTEAFF
TRBJ2-1,.,TRBV11-3,.,CASSPRNQGLSEQFF
TRBJ1-5,few,TRBV6-5,TRBD1,CASRTGVQPQHF
TRBJ2-1,.,TRBV11-2,TRBD2,CASSRSGRGTYNEQFF
TRBJ1-2,.,TRBV29-1,.,CSGGEELYGYTF
TRBJ2-5,.,TRBV5-1,TRBD2,CASSHRLAGETQYF
TRBJ2-5,.,TRBV9,.,CASSVRSVHFETQYF
TRBJ2-1,.,TRBV2,.,CASTTTGNEQFF
TRBJ2-1,few,TRBV5-1,.,CASSPGADNEQFF
TRBJ1-1,.,TRBV2,.,CASSERQLNTEAFF
TRBJ2-5,.,TRBV15,.,CATSRPRTVSATQYF
TRBJ2-7,.,TRBV28,.,CASKSEGSSYEQYF
TRBJ2-3,.,TRBV29-1,.,CSAEAGSSTDTQYF
TRBJ2-1,few,TRBV29-1,TRBD2,CSVGLAGNEQFF
TRBJ2-7,.,TRBV30,.,CAWSEEGRTRHEQYF
TRBJ2-4,.,TRBV29-1,.,CSAPGLGENIQYF
TRBJ2-3,.,TRBV29-1,.,CSALGLSTDTQYF
TRBJ2-1,few,TRBV7-9,.,CASSPSYNEQFF
TRBJ2-7,many,TRBV11-2,.,CASSVQTYEQYF
TRBJ2-3,few,TRBV5-1,.,CASSLNRPFTDTQYF
TRBJ1-5,.,TRBV2,.,CASGYSNQPQHF
TRBJ2-7,.,TRBV6-5,.,CASRLQGPAYEQYF